One sample yielded the 11 T cell receptor beta chains listed below, sequenced in a study of CD8+ T cells in alopecia areata. In each case, RNA was isolated and then reverse transcribed into cDNA as the sequencing template. This table comes from immunoSEQ multiplex PCR, and its TCRdb copy is limited to in-frame clones, with some not included. Of around 140,000 clones in the sample, 85% to 90% were seen once. The sample in question was CD8+ T cells sorted from blood, obtained at week 0. The receptor set was obtained from a human donor with alopecia areata.

The gene calls are TRBV29-1 and TRBJ2-7; D is perhaps TRBD1 (6 bases). Per the germline V gene, CDR1 is SQVTM and CDR2 is ANQGSEA. This CDR3 contains 11 residues. Between the trimmed V and J ends, which lost 6 bases and 6 bases, there was a span of 12 bases. The chain's CDR3 is CSVATGFEQYF. The CDR3 nucleotides are TGCAGCGTGGCAACAGGGTTCGAGCAGTACTTC.

The chain is built from TRBV10-3 and TRBJ2-7; D may correspond to TRBD1 or TRBD2 (5 bases each). Trimming left V 0 bases short and J 0 bases short, with 18 bases between. This CDR3 contains 18 residues. Germline CDR1 reads ENHRY; CDR2 reads SYGVKD. The CDR3 DNA sequence: TGTGCCATCAGTGAGTCTATACTTCAGAGGGGATCCTCCTACGAGCAGTACTTC. It encodes CAISESILQRGSSYEQYF.

The chain couples TRBV25-1 to TRBJ1-5, with 7 bases lining up with TRBD1. Germline CDR1 reads MGHDK; CDR2 reads SYGVNS. This CDR3 is built from 14 residues. J gave up 7 bases and V 5 bases, and 8 bases lay outside the gene matches. The CDR3 here is CASSWGQQGQPQHF. The CDR3, as DNA: TGTGCCAGCAGTTGGGGACAGCAGGGCCAGCCCCAGCATTTT.

This rearrangement joins TRBV6-1 to TRBJ1-1, with 7 bases that match TRBD1. The CDR3 covers 13 residues. In germline, CDR1 is MNHNS, CDR2 SASEGT. V trimming: 4 bases; J trimming: 9 bases; junction bases outside the gene matches: 8. The CDR3 DNA follows: TGTGCCAGCAGTGTAGGAGGGGGCAATCAAGCTTTCTTT. This sequence encodes CASSVGGGNQAFF.

This chain connects TRBV13 to TRBJ2-7; TRBD2 might be the D (6 bases). With 5 bases removed from V and 4 bases from J, the gap between germline ends came to 9 bases. Germline V gives CDR1 PRHDT, CDR2 FYEKMQ (reference sequence). This CDR3 has 12 amino acids. The CDR3 spells CASSRRGYEQYF. The CDR3 nucleotides read TGTGCCAGCAGCCGGCGGGGTTACGAGCAGTACTTC.

The gene calls are TRBV19 and TRBJ1-2, with 11 bases lining up with TRBD1. The V and J ends lost 2 bases and 2 bases, in that order; junction bases with no gene match: 13. CDR3 length: 19 amino acids. CDR1 and CDR2 from the germline V gene are LNHDA and SQIVND (reference sequence). The CDR3 DNA reads as TGTGCCAGTAGTATAATCCTGTGGACAGGGGGCTCTTCGAACTATGGCTACACCTTC. Translation gives CASSIILWTGGSSNYGYTF.

This clone was counted a single time. The junction and the germline gene differ at one end; a read error may be behind it. This chain joins TRBV29-1 and TRBJ2-6, with TRBD2 as a possible D gene (6 bases). This CDR3 spans 12 amino acids. Germline loops: CDR1 SQVTM, CDR2 ANQGSEA. CDR3 region: CSAGDGANALTF. The CDR3 DNA reads as TGCAGCGCGGGAGACGGGGCCAACGCCCTGACTTTC.

This rearrangement joins TRBV9 to TRBJ1-2; D is undetermined. The germline V and J ends were trimmed by 0 bases and 8 bases, with 11 bases remaining between them. CDR3 length equals 13 residues. Germline V gives CDR1 SGDLS, CDR2 YYNGEE. The CDR3 region is CASSVEGSGGYTF. The CDR3 DNA sequence: TGTGCCAGCAGCGTAGAAGGCTCTGGGGGCTACACCTTC. The full variable domain, rest sourced from reference TRBV9 and TRBJ1-2, is DSGVTQTPKHLITATGQRVTLRCSPRSGDLSVYWYQQSLDQGLQFLIQYYNGEERAKGNILERFSAQQFPDLHSELNLSSLELGDSALYFCASSVEGSGGYTFGSGTRLTVV.

The chain couples TRBV9 to TRBJ2-7; TRBD1 matches 12 bases. This CDR3 spans 15 amino acids. V was pared by 3 bases and J by 12 bases, with 13 bases of the junction left unmatched. Germline CDR1 and CDR2: SGDLS and YYNGEE. The CDR3 coding sequence is TGTGCCAGCAGCGCATCCGGGACAGGGGGCGAGCAGCCGTACTTC. Protein: CASSASGTGGEQPYF.

The CDR3 sequence is CASSVGTSYNEQFF. As DNA, the CDR3 is TGCGCCAGCAGTGTCGGGACTTCATACAATGAGCAGTTCTTC. V usage is TRBV10-2 and J usage is TRBJ2-1; TRBD2 might be the D (6 bases). In germline, CDR1 is WSHSY, CDR2 SAAADI. The length of the CDR3 is 14 residues. Trimming removed 4 bases from V and 4 bases from J, with 11 bases in between.

The chain couples TRBV9 to TRBJ2-5; possibly TRBD1 or TRBD2 for D (5 bases each). In germline, CDR1 is SGDLS, CDR2 YYNGEE. The CDR3 is 15 residues long. Trimming removed 4 bases at V and 4 bases at J, with 17 bases between. CDR3 residues: CASSPGTSSGETQYF. The CDR3 bases are TGTGCCAGCAGCCCCGGGACCTCAAGCGGAGAGACCCAGTACTTC.